The present T cell receptor (beta chain) was sequenced within a study of blood T cell repertoires in COVID-19. Study as a whole: COVID-19 samples, acute and convalescent, were from the United States, Italy and Spain.

The CDR3 consists of 12 residues. Germline CDR1 is SNHLY and CDR2 is FYNNEI. V was cut by 7 bases and J by 5 bases, with 11 bases left in between. Original processing methods: It was from reference gene primer amplification that nucleated cell counts were estimated. Profiled with immunoSEQ multiplex PCR; TCRdb holds only in-frame clones, not every one. From that table come the V and J calls and clone size; the DNA was used to work out D and trimming. This sample has over 250,000 clones, with 85% found just once. This clone was observed once. The chain carries TRBV2 and TRBJ1-1; no clear D. The sequence was obtained from a human donor in a cohort sampled during active COVID-19. The sequencing sample was made of peripheral blood. This CDR3 is CASNMGSTEAFF. CDR3 DNA sequence: TGTGCCAGCAATATGGGGAGTACTGAAGCTTTCTTT.